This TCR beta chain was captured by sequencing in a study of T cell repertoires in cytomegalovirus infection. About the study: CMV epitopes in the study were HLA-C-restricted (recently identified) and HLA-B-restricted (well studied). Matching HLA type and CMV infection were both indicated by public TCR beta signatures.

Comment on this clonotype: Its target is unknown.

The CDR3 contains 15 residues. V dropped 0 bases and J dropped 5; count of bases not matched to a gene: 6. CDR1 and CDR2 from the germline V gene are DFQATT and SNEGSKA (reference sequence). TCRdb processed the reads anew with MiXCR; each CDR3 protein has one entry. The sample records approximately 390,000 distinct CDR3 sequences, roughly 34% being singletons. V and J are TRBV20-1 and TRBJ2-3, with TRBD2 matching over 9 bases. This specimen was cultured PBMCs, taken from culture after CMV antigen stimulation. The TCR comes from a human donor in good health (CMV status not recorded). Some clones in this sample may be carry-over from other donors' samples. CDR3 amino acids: CSARDTGLAIDTQYF. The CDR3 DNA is TGCAGTGCTAGAGATACCGGACTAGCGATAGATACGCAGTATTTT.